This record concerns one T cell receptor beta chain sequence. The data originate from a study of control samples from healthy donors and cancer patients. Profiling relied on immunoSEQ multiplex PCR, and the TCRdb table lists in-frame clones only, not all of them. The sample consists of 35,000 to 55,000 clones, about 90% of them appearing once. The V segment lost 5 bases and the J segment 1 base; nucleotides outside the gene matches: 2. CDR1 and CDR2 (germline): ENHRY, SYGVKD. The CDR3 contains 14 residues. This sequence originates from an older woman with lung cancer. The genes are TRBV10-3 and TRBJ2-7; 10 positions match TRBD2. Sequences were obtained from PBMCs. The CDR3 here is CAISPSGGSYEQYF. The DNA for the CDR3 is TGTGCCATCAGTCCTAGCGGGGGTTCCTACGAGCAGTACTTC.